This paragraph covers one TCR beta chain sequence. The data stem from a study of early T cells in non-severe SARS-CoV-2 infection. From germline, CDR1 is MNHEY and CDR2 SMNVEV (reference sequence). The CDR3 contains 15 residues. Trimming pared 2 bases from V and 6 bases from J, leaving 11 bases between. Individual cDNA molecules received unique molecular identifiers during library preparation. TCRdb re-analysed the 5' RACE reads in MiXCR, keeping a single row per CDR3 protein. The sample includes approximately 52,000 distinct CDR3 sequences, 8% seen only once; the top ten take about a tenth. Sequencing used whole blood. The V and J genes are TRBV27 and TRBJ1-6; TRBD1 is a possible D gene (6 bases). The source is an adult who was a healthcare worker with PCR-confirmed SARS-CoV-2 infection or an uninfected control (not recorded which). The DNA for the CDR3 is TGTGCCAGCAGTTTACAGGGGCCGATTAATTCACCCCTCCACTTT. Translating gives CASSLQGPINSPLHF.